The 28 T cell receptor beta chains presented below share a single source sample, sequenced in a study of metastatic and nonmetastatic thyroid tumors. TCRdb re-analyzed the PCR reads using MiXCR. The table records about 28,000 clones, around 4% of them present only once. Thyroid surgery was performed in patients who had received no treatment beforehand. Input material: blood. The receptors here all came from a male donor with papillary thyroid cancer or a benign thyroid nodule (not recorded which). Some clones in this sample may be carry-over from other donors' samples.

The table lists this clone with a few counts. The chain couples TRBV20-1 to TRBJ1-3, with 7 nucleotides matching TRBD1. The CDR3 extends over 13 amino acids. The V gene's germline CDR1 is DFQATT and CDR2 SNEGSKA (reference sequence). As DNA, the CDR3 is TGCAGCGCAAAAGGGGGCGATGGAAACACCATATATTTT. Protein sequence: CSAKGGDGNTIYF.

The chain is built from TRBV12-3 or TRBV12-4 and TRBJ1-3; maybe TRBD1 (6 bases). V was cut by 7 bases and J by 16 bases, with 23 bases left in between. This CDR3 is 13 amino acids long. The CDR3 DNA is TGTGCCAGCACTGAAAACAGGGAAAACAACATGTATTTT. Protein sequence: CASTENRENNMYF.

This chain connects TRBV20-1 to TRBJ1-1; D gene ambiguous. CDR1 is DFQATT, CDR2 SNEGSKA, per germline (reference sequence). The CDR3 has 13 residues. The V and J ends lost 4 bases and 6 bases respectively, with 15 bases between them. CDR3 residues: CSAMTLDSAEAFF. CDR3 sequence (DNA): TGCAGTGCTATGACACTCGATTCGGCTGAAGCTTTCTTT.

This clone was seen a few times. J is TRBJ1-2 and V is TRBV12-3 or TRBV12-4; D remains unclear. This CDR3 contains 12 residues. Trimming removed 2 bases at V and 6 bases at J, with 7 bases between. CDR3 bases: TGTGCCAGCAGTTTAAGATTGAATGGCTACACCTTC. It is translated as CASSLRLNGYTF.

At least ten counts were recorded for this clone. The V call is TRBV25-1, the J call TRBJ2-2; 8 bases align to TRBD1. This CDR3 spans 17 amino acids. Germline V gene lookup returns CDR1 MGHDK and CDR2 SYGVNS. The V segment lost 4 bases and the J segment 7 bases; nucleotides outside the gene matches: 14. CDR3: CASSVISGTGQSGELFF. For the CDR3, the DNA is TGTGCCAGCAGTGTCATTTCCGGGACAGGACAGAGCGGGGAGCTGTTTTTT. Variable domain in full (rest from reference TRBV25-1 and TRBJ2-2): EADIYQTPRYLVIGTGKKITLECSQTMGHDKMYWYQQDPGMELHLIHYSYGVNSTEKGDLSSESTVSRIRTEHFPLTLESARPSHTSQYLCASSVISGTGQSGELFFGEGSRLTVL.

Worth noting for this clone: A much larger clone differs by one base, so this may be a read error. Other nucleotide sequences from this sample produce the same CDR3. The chain joins TRBV29-1 to TRBJ2-1, with 11 bases that match TRBD2. Germline assignment: CDR1 SQVTM and CDR2 ANQGSEA. This CDR3 comprises 18 residues. Germline trimming cut 2 bases from V and 3 bases from J; bases unmatched to any gene: 12. CDR3 in amino acids: CSVESAGSGRAIYNEQFF. The CDR3, as DNA: TGCAGCGTTGAATCTGCCGGTAGCGGGAGGGCCATCTACAATGAGCAGTTCTTC.

This clone appeared many times. The chain recombines TRBV9 with TRBJ2-7, with a tentative D call TRBD2 (6 bases). Germline V CDR1 and CDR2: SGDLS, YYNGEE. The CDR3 has 14 amino acids. Trimming took off 2 bases at V and 2 bases at J, with 11 bases between the two ends. This CDR3 reads CASSVGTGAYEQYF. CDR3 in DNA: TGTGCCAGCAGCGTCGGGACGGGGGCCTACGAGCAGTACTTC.

This clone has at least ten counts. The rearrangement uses TRBV11-2 and TRBJ2-1; 9 bases are a match to TRBD2. The germline CDR1 and CDR2 sequences are SGHAT and FQNNGV. This CDR3 comprises 17 residues. V lost 3 bases and J lost 4; bases outside the gene matches: 10. CDR3 region: CASSFRSLAGLYNEQFF. The CDR3 DNA reads TGTGCCAGCAGCTTCCGTTCTCTAGCGGGATTGTACAATGAGCAGTTCTTC. The entire variable domain, with the rest obtained from reference TRBV11-2 and TRBJ2-1, is as follows: EAGVAQSPRYKIIEKRQSVAFWCNPISGHATLYWYQQILGQGPKLLIQFQNNGVVDDSQLPKDRFSAERLKGVDSTLKIQPAKLEDSAVYLCASSFRSLAGLYNEQFFGPGTRLTVL.

This clone occurred a few times. This rearrangement joins TRBV28 to TRBJ1-3; D unclear. The germline V gene has CDR1 MDHEN and CDR2 SYDVKM. V lost 4 bases to trimming and J lost 0 bases, with 4 bases between them. The CDR3 totals 13 residues. The CDR3, as DNA: TGTGCCAGCAGTTACAACTCTGGAAACACCATATATTTT. Its protein is CASSYNSGNTIYF. The whole variable domain, filled in from reference TRBV28 and TRBJ1-3, reads DVKVTQSSRYLVKRTGEKVFLECVQDMDHENMFWYRQDPGLGLRLIYFSYDVKMKEKGDIPEGYSVSREKKERFSLILESASTNQTSMYLCASSYNSGNTIYFGEGSWLTVV.

Comments on this clone: Relative to the germline gene, one junction end is altered; a read error may explain this. The chain carries TRBV11-1 and TRBJ2-2, with TRBD1 identical over 9 bases. This CDR3 is built from 16 residues. Germline V gene sequence: CDR1 SGHAT, CDR2 FQDESV (reference sequence). The CDR3 reads CASSLQQGAGTGELLF. CDR3 bases: TGTGCCAGCAGCTTACAACAGGGGGCCGGGACCGGGGAGCTGCTTTTT.

By frequency in the sample, this clone is medium-sized. The V gene is TRBV28, the J gene TRBJ1-5; 7 bases agree with TRBD1. V dropped 9 bases and J dropped 0; count of bases not matched to a gene: 2. Germline values: CDR1 MDHEN, CDR2 SYDVKM. This CDR3 spans 13 amino acids. The CDR3 bases are TGTGCCAGTCGACAGGGTAGCAATCAGCCCCAGCATTTT. It encodes CASRQGSNQPQHF.

This clone showed up just once. This chain uses TRBV5-1 with TRBJ1-1, with 7 bases matching TRBD1. V shed 5 bases and J 1 base; nucleotides not matched to a gene: 5. In germline, CDR1 is SGHRS, CDR2 YFSETQ. CDR3 length equals 14 residues. CDR3 in DNA: TGCGCCAGCAGATTTACAGGGGCGAACACTGAAGCTTTCTTT. Protein sequence: CASRFTGANTEAFF.

This clone was counted between two and nine times. The genes are TRBV5-1 and TRBJ2-5; D may be TRBD2 (5 bases). Germline V gene lookup returns CDR1 SGHRS and CDR2 YFSETQ. The CDR3 runs to 14 residues. The V end lost 3 bases, the J end lost 4 bases, and 13 bases lay between the germline ends. CDR3 amino acids: CASSWSRVGETQYF. The DNA of the CDR3 is TGCGCCAGCAGCTGGTCGAGGGTTGGAGAGACCCAGTACTTC.

This clone was counted ten times or more. This may be a read error, as it is one base from a much larger clone. The gene calls are TRBV24-1 and TRBJ1-2; D might be TRBD1 (6 bases). CDR1 KGHDR and CDR2 SFDVKD come from the germline V gene. Trimming took 2 bases from V and 6 from J, leaving 27 bases between them. The CDR3 has 19 residues. The CDR3 loop reads CATSDSRSGFWGAKDGYTF. The CDR3 bases are TGTGCCACCAGTGATTCCCGATCAGGGTTCTGGGGGGCGAAAGATGGCTACACCTTC.

The CDR3 loop reads CSASSALELNTEAFF. Written as DNA, the CDR3 is TGCAGTGCTAGCTCCGCCCTGGAACTAAACACTGAAGCTTTCTTT. The chain is built from TRBV20-1 and TRBJ1-1; D is unclear. The V and J ends lost 3 bases and 2 bases respectively, with 16 bases between them. The germline CDR1 and CDR2 sequences are DFQATT and SNEGSKA (reference sequence). This CDR3 is 15 amino acids long.

In regard to this clone: Mismatch with germline at one junction end may stem from a read error. The chain joins TRBV27 to TRBJ1-2; D might be TRBD1 (5 bases). The CDR3 is 15 amino acids. CDR1 and CDR2 (germline): MNHEY, SMNVEV (reference sequence). The CDR3 DNA reads as TGTTCCAGCAGTGCTACCATCCGGGACCGGTATGGCTACACCTTC. It yields the protein CSSSATIRDRYGYTF.

This clone was seen at least ten times. This rearrangement joins TRBV6-2 or TRBV6-3 to TRBJ1-2; a weak D match, TRBD1 (5 bases). Looked up from germline, CDR1 is MNHEY and CDR2 is SVGEGT. The CDR3 has 16 amino acids. V was pared by 5 bases and J by 6 bases, with 22 bases between. As DNA, the CDR3 is TGTGCCAGCAGTCAAGACCGGGGCCTGAGCGGAAATGGCTACACCTTC. Translation: CASSQDRGLSGNGYTF.

Ten or more counts support this clone. The chain joins TRBV7-8 to TRBJ2-5; 11 bases agree with TRBD2. The CDR3 spans 13 residues. J lost 9 bases, V lost 3 bases, and 3 bases had no gene match. Germline V CDR1 and CDR2: SGHVS, FQNEAQ. The CDR3, as DNA: TGTGCCAGCAGCTTGGGACTAGCGGAGGCCCAGTACTTC. Its translation is CASSLGLAEAQYF.

This clone was counted ten times or more. V is TRBV9 and J is TRBJ1-1; 8 nucleotides agree with TRBD1. The ends lost 0 bases at V and 14 bases at J; junction bases unmatched: 15. Per the germline V gene, CDR1 is SGDLS and CDR2 is YYNGEE. This CDR3 has 15 amino acids. The CDR3 here is CASSVAGTGHEHAFF. The DNA of the CDR3 is TGTGCCAGCAGCGTAGCTGGGACAGGCCACGAACATGCCTTCTTT.

The chain carries TRBV20-1 and TRBJ1-1, with D unclear. CDR3 size: 15 residues. Germline loops: CDR1 DFQATT, CDR2 SNEGSKA (reference sequence). Trimming pared 6 bases from V and 4 bases from J, leaving 21 bases between. CDR3 loop: CSAPAGRPRSTEAFF. The CDR3 DNA reads as TGCAGTGCCCCTGCCGGGAGGCCCCGGAGCACTGAAGCTTTCTTT.

This clone was observed many times. A read error may explain this, as a much larger clone is one base away. A read error is likely, as this CDR3 ends without the conserved phenylalanine or tryptophan. V gene TRBV20-1 combines with J gene TRBJ2-7; a weak D match, TRBD1 (5 bases). Germline-derived CDR1 and CDR2 are DFQATT and SNEGSKA (reference sequence). The length of the CDR3 is 12 residues. V lost 2 bases and J lost 6, with 11 bases in between. For the CDR3, the DNA is TGCAGTGCTAGAAAGGGGCCGGTCGAGCAGTACCTC. It specifies CSARKGPVEQYL.

In the case of this clone: The junction departs from germline at one end; a sequencing error may be responsible. J is TRBJ2-1 and V is TRBV28; 11 nucleotides line up with TRBD2. This CDR3 has 18 residues. The germline V gene encodes CDR1 MDHEN and CDR2 SYDVKM. The CDR3 sequence is CASSTKHISGGGYNQQFF. CDR3 sequence (DNA): TGTGCCAGCAGTACAAAACATATTAGCGGGGGGGGATACAATCAGCAGTTCTTC.

This clone ranks as medium-sized. The chain uses TRBV27 and TRBJ1-1; the D is unclear. CDR1 and CDR2 from the germline V gene are MNHEY and SMNVEV (reference sequence). Trimming took off 6 bases at V and 1 base at J, with 12 bases between the two ends. The CDR3 sequence is 14 residues long. CDR3 DNA sequence: TGTGCCAGCAGGGACCTCGTCAGGAACACTGAAGCTTTCTTT. Its translation is CASRDLVRNTEAFF.

This clone was seen repeatedly, ten times or more. The chain couples TRBV5-1 to TRBJ1-4; D is ambiguous. This CDR3 region has 13 residues. The V and J ends lost 7 bases and 0 bases respectively, with 7 bases between them. Germline assignment: CDR1 SGHRS and CDR2 YFSETQ. The CDR3 coding sequence is TGCGCCAGCCAAGTTGCAACTAATGAAAAACTGTTTTTT. It encodes CASQVATNEKLFF.

In this sample, this clone turned up many times. This rearrangement joins TRBV7-2 to TRBJ2-3; 12 bases align to TRBD1. V lost 2 bases, J lost 6 bases, and 3 bases stayed unmatched. This CDR3 is 15 amino acids long. CDR1 is SGHTA and CDR2 is FQGNSA in the germline V gene. CDR3 protein: CASSLWDRGLDTQYF. The CDR3 nucleotides read TGTGCCAGCAGCTTATGGGACAGGGGGCTGGATACGCAGTATTTT. Supplemented by reference TRBV7-2 and TRBJ2-3, the full variable domain reads GAGVSQSPSNKVTEKGKDVELRCDPISGHTALYWYRQSLGQGLEFLIYFQGNSAPDKSGLPSDRFSAERTGGSVSTLTIQRTQQEDSAVYLCASSLWDRGLDTQYFGPGTRLTVL.

The chain carries TRBV27 and TRBJ2-7; D call uncertain. This CDR3 has 14 amino acids. CDR1 and CDR2 from the germline V gene are MNHEY and SMNVEV (reference sequence). V dropped 3 bases and J dropped 0 bases, with 9 bases sitting between them. CDR3 region: CASSFRPNSYEQYF. CDR3 coding DNA: TGTGCCAGCAGTTTTCGTCCTAACTCCTACGAGCAGTACTTC.

This clone was seen repeatedly, ten times or more. In DNA form, the CDR3 reads TGCAGTGCTATTGAGGGAAGGAGGAACACTGAAGCTTTCTTT. Translation: CSAIEGRRNTEAFF. The J gene is TRBJ1-1, the V gene TRBV20-1; no reliable D call. This CDR3 spans 14 amino acids. The V gene lost 4 bases and the J gene lost 1 base, with 13 bases spanning the gap. Germline CDR1 and CDR2: DFQATT and SNEGSKA (reference sequence).

This clone was seen only a few times. The CDR3 sequence: CASSLLQVTDTQYF. DNA for the CDR3: TGTGCCAGCAGCTTACTACAGGTCACAGATACGCAGTATTTT. The chain joins TRBV7-3 to TRBJ2-3; a weak D match, TRBD1 (5 bases). This CDR3 has 14 amino acids. Germline lookup yields CDR1 SGHTA and CDR2 FQGTGA. The germline V and J ends were trimmed by 2 bases and 2 bases, with 8 bases remaining between them.